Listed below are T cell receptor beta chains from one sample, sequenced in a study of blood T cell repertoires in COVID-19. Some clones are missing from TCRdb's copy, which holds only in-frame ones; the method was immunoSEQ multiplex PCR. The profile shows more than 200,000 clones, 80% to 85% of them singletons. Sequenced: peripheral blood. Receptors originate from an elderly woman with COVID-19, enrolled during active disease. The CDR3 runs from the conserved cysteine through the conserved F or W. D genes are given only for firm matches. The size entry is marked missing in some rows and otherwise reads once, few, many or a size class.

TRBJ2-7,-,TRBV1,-,TGCACCAGCAGCGAAGGACTAGCGGGGGGGGTCTACGAGCAGTACTTC,CTSSEGLAGGVYEQYF
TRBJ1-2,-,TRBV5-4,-,TGTGCCAGCAGCCCGGACAGAATTAACTATGGCTACACCTTC,CASSPDRINYGYTF
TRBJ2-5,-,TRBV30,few,TGTGCCTGGAGTGTATCCGGGATCGAGACCCAGTACTTC,CAWSVSGIETQYF
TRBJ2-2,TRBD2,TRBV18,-,TGTGCCAGCTCCTCTTATGCGGGAGCGAACACCGGGGAGCTGTTTTTT,CASSSYAGANTGELFF
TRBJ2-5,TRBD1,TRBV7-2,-,TGTGCCAGCAGCTTAGGGGGGACAGGGGGAGAGACCCAGTACTTC,CASSLGGTGGETQYF
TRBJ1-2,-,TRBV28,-,TGTGCCAGCAGTTTAAGGAGAGCCTATGGCTACACCTTC,CASSLRRAYGYTF
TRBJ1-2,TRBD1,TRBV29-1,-,TGCAGCGTTGCCAGGGACAGTAACTATGGCTACACCTTC,CSVARDSNYGYTF
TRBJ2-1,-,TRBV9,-,TGTGCCAGCAGTCAAAACAATGAGCAGTTCTTC,CASSQNNEQFF
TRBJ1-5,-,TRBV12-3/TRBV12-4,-,TGTGCCAGCAGTTTACTGCGTCAGCCCCAGCATTTT,CASSLLRQPQHF
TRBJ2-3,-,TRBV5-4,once,TGTGCCAGCAGCCCTTTGTCGACAGATACGCAGTATTTT,CASSPLSTDTQYF
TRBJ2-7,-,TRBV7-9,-,TGTGCCAGCAGCTTAGCAGGGGTGCAGGGGACCGAGCAGTACTTC,CASSLAGVQGTEQYF
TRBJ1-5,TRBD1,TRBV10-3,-,TGTGCCATCAGCGAGGGACAGGGTCGGAGCAATCAGCCCCAGCATTTT,CAISEGQGRSNQPQHF
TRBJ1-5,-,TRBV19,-,TGTGCCAGTAGTAGGGGGGGGCTATTAAGCAATCAGCCCCAGCATTTT,CASSRGGLLSNQPQHF
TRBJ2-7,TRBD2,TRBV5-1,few,TGCGCCAGCAGCCGGGGCCCTCTCGGGAGGGAGCAGTACTTC,CASSRGPLGREQYF
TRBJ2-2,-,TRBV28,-,TGTGCCAGCTTTAACAGGGTTTTGAGGAACACCGGGGAGCTGTTTTTT,CASFNRVLRNTGELFF
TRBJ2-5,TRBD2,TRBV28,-,TGTGCCAGCAGAAACGGTGGAACTAGCGGGTTCGAGACCCAGTACTTC,CASRNGGTSGFETQYF
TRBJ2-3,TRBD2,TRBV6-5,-,TGTGCCACCTTAGCGGGGGTTACAGATACGCAGTATTTT,CATLAGVTDTQYF
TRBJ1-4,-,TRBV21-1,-,TGTGCCAGCAGCATGGGCCACAGGGATTTGAATGAAAAACTGTTTTTT,CASSMGHRDLNEKLFF
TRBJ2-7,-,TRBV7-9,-,TGTGCCAGCAGCTTTGATCGGCGGGGTCGGGAGCAGTACTTC,CASSFDRRGREQYF
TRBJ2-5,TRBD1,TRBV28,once,TGTGCCAGCACCACTACAGGGGGCGTGGAGACCCAGTACTTC,CASTTTGGVETQYF
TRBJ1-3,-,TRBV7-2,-,TGTGCCAGCAGCCTCGCGGGTTCCTCTGGAAACACCATATATTTT,CASSLAGSSGNTIYF
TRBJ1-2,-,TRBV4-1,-,TGCGCCAGCAGCCAAGTGGGTCAGGAGACTAAGGGAGGCTACACCTTC,CASSQVGQETKGGYTF
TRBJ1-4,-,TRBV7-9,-,TGTGCCAGCAGCTTAGTCGGACAGATTAATGAAAAACTGTTTTTT,CASSLVGQINEKLFF
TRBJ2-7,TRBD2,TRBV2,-,TGTGCCAGCACAGGGACTAGCGGGAGGAGCCCCTACGAGCAGTACTTC,CASTGTSGRSPYEQYF